The present T cell receptor beta chain was sequenced within a study of T cell clones after liver transplantation. The trim removed 8 bases at V and 6 bases at J, leaving 7 bases unmatched. The CDR3 has 12 residues. Germline V gene sequence: CDR1 LNHDA, CDR2 SQIVND (reference sequence). TCRdb's copy holds only in-frame clones and misses some; the assay was immunoSEQ multiplex PCR. The sample has 55,000 to 75,000 clones, 70% seen once; the top ten hold about 2.6%. The chain uses TRBV19 and TRBJ2-7, with 7 nucleotides matching TRBD1. This TCR was sampled from a human patient who received a liver transplant. Some T cells could come from the graft donor. The sample was CD4+ T cells from blood, taken at the roughly 15-month timepoint. CDR3 sequence reads: CASSRQGSEQYF. In DNA, the CDR3 is TGTGCCAGTTCCAGACAGGGCTCCGAGCAGTACTTC.